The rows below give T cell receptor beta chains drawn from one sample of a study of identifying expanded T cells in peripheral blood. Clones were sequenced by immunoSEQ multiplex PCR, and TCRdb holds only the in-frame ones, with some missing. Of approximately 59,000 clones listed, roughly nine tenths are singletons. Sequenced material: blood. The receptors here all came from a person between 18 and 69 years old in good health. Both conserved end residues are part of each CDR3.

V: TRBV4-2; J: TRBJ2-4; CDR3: CASSQAGGGIAKNIQYF
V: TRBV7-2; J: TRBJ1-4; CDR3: CASSYYHGDSNEKLFF
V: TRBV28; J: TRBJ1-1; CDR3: CASRRGQNTEAFF
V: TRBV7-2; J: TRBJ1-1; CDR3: CASSIQGATSLEAFF
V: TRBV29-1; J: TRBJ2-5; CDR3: CSVLDRGETQYF
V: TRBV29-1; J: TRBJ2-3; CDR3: CSVDGSGSDTQYF
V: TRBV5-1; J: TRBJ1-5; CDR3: CASSLEAGDQPQHF
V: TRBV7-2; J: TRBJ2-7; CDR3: CASSLTVSGGASYEQYF
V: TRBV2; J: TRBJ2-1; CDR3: CASDARLDEQFF
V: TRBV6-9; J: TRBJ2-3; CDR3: CASLRLGWGIVGTDTQYF
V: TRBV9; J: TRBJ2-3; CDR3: CASSVGGGSSADTQYF
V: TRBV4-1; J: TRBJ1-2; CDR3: CASSQPALGGSNYGYTF
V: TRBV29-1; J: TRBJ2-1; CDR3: CSVGDSGTPNEQFF
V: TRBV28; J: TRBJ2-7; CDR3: CASSLGRAYEQYF
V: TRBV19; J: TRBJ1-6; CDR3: CASSIGSNNSPLHF
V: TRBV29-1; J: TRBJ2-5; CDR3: CSGRGGETQYF
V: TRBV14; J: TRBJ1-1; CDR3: CASSQEEHLEAFF
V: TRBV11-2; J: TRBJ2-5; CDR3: CASSLLSQETQYF
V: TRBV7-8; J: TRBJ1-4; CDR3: CASSLVGTGVGEKLFF
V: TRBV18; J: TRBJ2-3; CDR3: CASSHRPDTQYF
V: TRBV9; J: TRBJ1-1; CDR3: CASSVGAGRFANTEAFF
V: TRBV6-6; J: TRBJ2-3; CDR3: CASSPNGDTQYF
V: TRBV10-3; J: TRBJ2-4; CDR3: CAIKAGAGDIQYF